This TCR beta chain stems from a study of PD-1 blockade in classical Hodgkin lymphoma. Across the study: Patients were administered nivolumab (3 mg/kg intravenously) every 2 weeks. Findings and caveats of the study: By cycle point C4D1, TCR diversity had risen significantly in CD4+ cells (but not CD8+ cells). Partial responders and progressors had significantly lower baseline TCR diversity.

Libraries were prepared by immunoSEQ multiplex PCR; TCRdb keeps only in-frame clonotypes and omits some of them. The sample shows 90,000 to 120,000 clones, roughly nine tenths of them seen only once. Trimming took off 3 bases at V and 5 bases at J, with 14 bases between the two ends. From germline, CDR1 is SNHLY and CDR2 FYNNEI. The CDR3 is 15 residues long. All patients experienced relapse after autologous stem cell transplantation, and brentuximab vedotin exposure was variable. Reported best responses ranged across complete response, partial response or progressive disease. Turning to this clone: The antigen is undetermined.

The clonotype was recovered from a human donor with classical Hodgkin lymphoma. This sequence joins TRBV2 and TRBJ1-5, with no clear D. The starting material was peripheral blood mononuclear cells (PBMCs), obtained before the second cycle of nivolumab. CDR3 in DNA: TGTGCCAGCAGTGACGACGGGCTCGGGGATCAGCCCCAGCATTTT. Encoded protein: CASSDDGLGDQPQHF.